Sequencing of this TCR beta chain was carried out in a study of T cells in Graves' hyperthyroidism and ophthalmopathy. Study-level findings and limits: Separating ophthalmopathy from stable hyperthyroidism was achieved by a 13 V-J model.

This clonotype has a count of ten or more. The target antigen is unknown. The CDR3 covers 14 residues. Germline CDR1 and CDR2: LNHDA and SQIVND (reference sequence). The V end was cut by 5 bases, the J end by 5 bases, with 13 bases between. TCR beta CDR3 sequences were amplified from RNA transcripts. Carried out on the TCR CDR3, a first-round RT-PCR used the HTBI primer set. TCRdb analysed the multiplex PCR reads with MiXCR anew, one entry per CDR3 protein. The sample consists of hundreds of thousands of distinct CDR3 sequences, 30% to 40% of them appearing once. The sample consisted of blood. This clonotype originated in a woman aged 40 to 50 with Graves' hyperthyroidism. V usage is TRBV19 and J usage is TRBJ1-5; D is ambiguous. Written as DNA, the CDR3 is TGTGCCAGTAGTCTCGATGCACACTATCAGCCCCAGCATTTT. This codes for CASSLDAHYQPQHF.